The 24 T cell receptor beta chains presented below share a single source sample, sequenced in a study of shared clonotypes between healthy human individuals. This table comes from immunoSEQ multiplex PCR, and its TCRdb copy is limited to in-frame clones, with some not included. This repertoire shows approximately 720,000 clones, about two thirds found once; its top ten account for under 2%. Sequenced material: memory CD4+ T cells sorted from blood. Subset indicated: CD45RA-negative fraction. The receptors come from a woman in her thirties in good health.

This clone was detected only a few times. The chain joins TRBV28 to TRBJ2-3; 8 bases map to TRBD2. Germline V gene sequence: CDR1 MDHEN, CDR2 SYDVKM. This CDR3 comprises 14 residues. J gave up 2 bases and V 7 bases, and 5 bases lay outside the gene matches. CDR3 loop: CASISGGNTDTQYF. The CDR3, as DNA: TGTGCCAGCATTTCGGGGGGGAACACAGATACGCAGTATTTT. Full variable domain (outside the CDR3, taken from reference TRBV28 and TRBJ2-3): DVKVTQSSRYLVKRTGEKVFLECVQDMDHENMFWYRQDPGLGLRLIYFSYDVKMKEKGDIPEGYSVSREKKERFSLILESASTNQTSMYLCASISGGNTDTQYFGPGTRLTVL.

The V and J genes are TRBV7-2 and TRBJ2-3; tentatively, D is TRBD1 (5 bases). The ends were cut back, 5 bases at V and 2 bases at J, with 14 bases in the middle. The germline V gene encodes CDR1 SGHTA and CDR2 FQGNSA. The CDR3 spans 15 residues. CDR3: CASSKGWRFTDTQYF. The CDR3, as DNA: TGTGCCAGCAGCAAGGGGTGGCGGTTCACAGATACGCAGTATTTT.

The rearrangement links TRBV21-1 to TRBJ2-3; the table's TRBD2 call for D was not verified on the DNA. TRBV21-1 is designated a pseudogene. The CDR3 is made up of 14 amino acids. The CDR3 nucleotides are TGTGCCAGCAGACTAGCGGGAGTGCCAGATACGCAGTATTTT. It encodes CASRLAGVPDTQYF.

V and J are TRBV5-1 and TRBJ2-5; 7 nucleotides align to TRBD2. The CDR3 contains 16 residues. V lost 0 bases, J lost 1 base, and 6 bases stayed unmatched. Germline V gene lookup returns CDR1 SGHRS and CDR2 YFSETQ. CDR3 nucleotides: TGCGCCAGCAGCTTGGGGTGGGCTAGCGGCCAAGAGACCCAGTACTTC. This translates into CASSLGWASGQETQYF.

The rearrangement links TRBV30 to TRBJ1-2; no clear D. The CDR3 has 11 amino acids. Germline values: CDR1 GTSNPN, CDR2 SVGIG (reference sequence). V dropped 2 bases and J dropped 13 bases, with 14 bases sitting between them. The CDR3 DNA is TGTGCCTGGAGTCTGGGGAGGATGTCCACCTTC. Its protein product is CAWSLGRMSTF.

J is TRBJ2-2 and V is TRBV6-5; the D is unclear. The CDR3 spans 14 residues. The ends were cut back, 2 bases at V and 7 bases at J, with 11 bases in the middle. Germline lookup yields CDR1 MNHEY and CDR2 SVGAGI. CDR3 loop: CASSYGRVGGELFF. The DNA for the CDR3 is TGTGCCAGCAGTTACGGTCGGGTAGGCGGGGAGCTGTTTTTT.

This chain uses TRBV6-1 with TRBJ1-1; D not resolved. V dropped 8 bases and J dropped 11 bases, with 21 bases sitting between them. Germline CDR1 is MNHNS and CDR2 is SASEGT. The CDR3 runs 13 residues. CDR3 nucleotide sequence: TGTGCCAGCCGGGAGGAGGTCCTACCACGGGCTTTCTTT. It translates to CASREEVLPRAFF.

The V gene is TRBV2, the J gene TRBJ2-1; 10 nucleotides match TRBD1. V lost 7 bases to trimming and J lost 5 bases; unmatched junction nucleotides: 2. This CDR3 has 13 amino acids. Germline V gene data show CDR1 as SNHLY and CDR2 as FYNNEI. The CDR3 bases are TGTGCCAGCAAAGGACAGGGGGACAATGAGCAGTTCTTC. Its translation is CASKGQGDNEQFF. The entire variable domain, with the rest obtained from reference TRBV2 and TRBJ2-1, is as follows: EPEVTQTPSHQVTQMGQEVILRCVPISNHLYFYWYRQILGQKVEFLVSFYNNEISEKSEIFDDQFSVERPDGSNFTLKIRSTKLEDSAMYFCASKGQGDNEQFFGPGTRLTVL.

The genes are TRBV7-2 and TRBJ1-1, with D tentatively TRBD1 (5 bases). This CDR3 comprises 13 residues. Germline V CDR1 and CDR2: SGHTA, FQGNSA. V shed 4 bases and J shed 9 bases, with 15 bases lying between them. This chain's CDR3 is CASSSRDGGKAFF. DNA for the CDR3: TGTGCCAGCAGCTCGAGGGACGGAGGAAAAGCTTTCTTT.

CDR3 DNA: TGTGCCACCCACACCAGTGGGGCCAACGTCCTGACTTTC. Protein: CATHTSGANVLTF. The V and J genes are TRBV28 and TRBJ2-6; D is unclear. The CDR3 is made up of 13 amino acids. The germline V and J ends were trimmed by 10 bases and 3 bases, with 10 bases remaining between them. In germline, CDR1 is MDHEN, CDR2 SYDVKM.

The CDR3 sequence: CASSKTSGRTEQYF. In nucleotides, the CDR3 is TGTGCCAGCAGTAAGACTAGCGGGAGAACCGAGCAGTACTTC. The rearrangement uses TRBV28 and TRBJ2-7, with 12 bases fitting TRBD2. The CDR3 has 14 amino acids. The ends lost 5 bases at V and 6 bases at J; junction bases unmatched: 5. CDR1 is MDHEN, CDR2 SYDVKM, per germline.

The CDR3 nucleotides read TGTGCCAGCAGCTCCCAGCGCAGCTCCTACAATGAGCAGTTCTTC. Amino acid sequence: CASSSQRSSYNEQFF. This chain links TRBV2 with TRBJ2-1; D call uncertain. Germline V CDR1 and CDR2: SNHLY, FYNNEI. The CDR3 is 15 residues long. The V and J ends lost 6 bases and 0 bases respectively, with 12 bases between them.

This clone was recorded at least ten times. This sample includes further DNA sequences coding for the same CDR3. The chain combines TRBV6-6 with TRBJ2-3; D call uncertain. CDR3 size: 14 residues. In germline, CDR1 is MNHNY, CDR2 SVGAGI (reference sequence). Trimming removed 2 bases from V and 0 bases from J, with 6 bases in between. The CDR3 loop is CASSYGRSTDTQYF. The CDR3 nucleotides read TGTGCCAGCAGTTACGGCAGGAGCACAGATACGCAGTATTTT.

J is TRBJ1-6 and V is TRBV2; possible D gene TRBD1, 5 bases. There are 14 residues in the CDR3. Trimming stripped 5 bases from V and 9 bases from J, with 14 bases between. Per the germline V gene, CDR1 is SNHLY and CDR2 is FYNNEI. The CDR3 loop reads CASSFQGSGSPLHF. As DNA, the CDR3 is TGTGCCAGCAGTTTCCAGGGTAGCGGTTCACCCCTCCACTTT.

This chain joins TRBV29-1 and TRBJ2-1; D might be TRBD2 (6 bases). Germline lookup yields CDR1 SQVTM and CDR2 ANQGSEA. Trimming left V 7 bases short and J 1 base short, with 29 bases between. The CDR3 spans 19 residues. The CDR3 DNA sequence: TGCAGCGGACACTCCCCGGGACTCTTCCGGCTAGGGTCCTACAATGAGCAGTTCTTC. As protein: CSGHSPGLFRLGSYNEQFF.

This chain connects TRBV28 to TRBJ1-2, with 7 nucleotides matching TRBD1. The CDR3 runs to 14 residues. CDR1 MDHEN and CDR2 SYDVKM come from the germline V gene. The J segment lost 5 bases and the V segment lost 2 bases, leaving 5 bases of the junction unmatched. The CDR3 nucleotides are TGTGCCAGCAGTTTAGCATCGGGACAGTATGGCTACACCTTC. As protein: CASSLASGQYGYTF.

J is TRBJ2-7 and V is TRBV6-6; 7 nucleotides match TRBD1. This CDR3 has 15 residues. Trimming at V came to 5 bases and at J to 5 bases, leaving 12 bases not matched to a gene. The V gene's germline CDR1 is MNHNY and CDR2 SVGAGI (reference sequence). The CDR3 coding sequence is TGTGCCAGCAGTGATTCCGGGACAGTAACCCACGAGCAGTACTTC. Its protein product is CASSDSGTVTHEQYF.

The CDR3 reads CASSGQGDEAFF. The CDR3 nucleotides read TGTGCCAGCAGCGGACAGGGGGATGAAGCTTTCTTT. The rearrangement links TRBV7-9 to TRBJ1-1; TRBD1 matches at 10 bases. CDR1 and CDR2 (germline): SEHNR, FQNEAQ (reference sequence). The trim removed 5 bases at V and 7 bases at J, leaving 1 base unmatched. CDR3 length: 12 residues.

V and J are TRBV28 and TRBJ2-3, with TRBD2 matching over 7 bases. The germline CDR1 and CDR2 sequences are MDHEN and SYDVKM. The CDR3 covers 17 residues. J lost 5 bases, V lost 2 bases, and 13 bases had no gene match. As DNA, the CDR3 is TGTGCCAGCAGTTTAGGTCTAGCGGTTGCAATCGGAGATACGCAGTATTTT. This gives the protein CASSLGLAVAIGDTQYF. The entire variable domain, with the rest obtained from reference TRBV28 and TRBJ2-3, is as follows: DVKVTQSSRYLVKRTGEKVFLECVQDMDHENMFWYRQDPGLGLRLIYFSYDVKMKEKGDIPEGYSVSREKKERFSLILESASTNQTSMYLCASSLGLAVAIGDTQYFGPGTRLTVL.

The V call is TRBV28, the J call TRBJ2-6, with 8 bases lining up with TRBD1. The CDR3 is 18 amino acids. The J segment lost 2 bases and the V segment lost 4 bases, leaving 10 bases of the junction unmatched. Per the germline V gene, CDR1 is MDHEN and CDR2 is SYDVKM. CDR3 sequence (DNA): TGTGCCAGCAGTTGGTTCAGGGGGCCAAAGGCTGGGGCCAACGTCCTGACTTTC. Translated: CASSWFRGPKAGANVLTF.

This clone was counted between two and nine times. The chain employs TRBV25-1 and TRBJ2-7, with D possibly being TRBD2 (5 bases). Per germline, CDR1 MGHDK and CDR2 SYGVNS. The CDR3 consists of 15 residues. Deletions cut 2 bases from V and 2 bases from J, with 13 bases between. The CDR3 DNA sequence: TGTGCCAGCAGTGAAGAAGACCAGGAGGCCTACGAGCAGTACTTC. Protein product: CASSEEDQEAYEQYF.

This clone was recorded at least ten times. This chain connects TRBV6-4 to TRBJ2-6, with D uncertain. With 4 bases removed from V and 0 bases from J, the gap between germline ends came to 4 bases. CDR3 length: 14 amino acids. The germline CDR1 and CDR2 sequences are MRHNA and SNTAGT. The CDR3 spells CASSGNSGANVLTF. As DNA, the CDR3 is TGTGCCAGCAGTGGAAACTCTGGGGCCAACGTCCTGACTTTC.

This chain connects TRBV11-3 to TRBJ1-1, with D unclear. Germline lookup yields CDR1 SGHNT and CDR2 YENEEA. There are 15 residues in the CDR3. Trimming pared 6 bases from V and 0 bases from J, leaving 14 bases between. CDR3 sequence (DNA): TGTGCCAGCAGGGAGGACGGAATCATGAACACTGAAGCTTTCTTT. This sequence encodes CASREDGIMNTEAFF.

The chain uses TRBV2 and TRBJ2-5, with D possibly called TRBD1 or TRBD2 (5 bases each). V lost 7 bases and J 6 bases, leaving 15 bases between the germline ends. The CDR3 runs 13 residues. CDR1 and CDR2 from the germline V gene are SNHLY and FYNNEI. In nucleotides, the CDR3 is TGTGCCAGCACTTTGGGGGTCGAGCAGACCCAGTACTTC. It translates to CASTLGVEQTQYF.